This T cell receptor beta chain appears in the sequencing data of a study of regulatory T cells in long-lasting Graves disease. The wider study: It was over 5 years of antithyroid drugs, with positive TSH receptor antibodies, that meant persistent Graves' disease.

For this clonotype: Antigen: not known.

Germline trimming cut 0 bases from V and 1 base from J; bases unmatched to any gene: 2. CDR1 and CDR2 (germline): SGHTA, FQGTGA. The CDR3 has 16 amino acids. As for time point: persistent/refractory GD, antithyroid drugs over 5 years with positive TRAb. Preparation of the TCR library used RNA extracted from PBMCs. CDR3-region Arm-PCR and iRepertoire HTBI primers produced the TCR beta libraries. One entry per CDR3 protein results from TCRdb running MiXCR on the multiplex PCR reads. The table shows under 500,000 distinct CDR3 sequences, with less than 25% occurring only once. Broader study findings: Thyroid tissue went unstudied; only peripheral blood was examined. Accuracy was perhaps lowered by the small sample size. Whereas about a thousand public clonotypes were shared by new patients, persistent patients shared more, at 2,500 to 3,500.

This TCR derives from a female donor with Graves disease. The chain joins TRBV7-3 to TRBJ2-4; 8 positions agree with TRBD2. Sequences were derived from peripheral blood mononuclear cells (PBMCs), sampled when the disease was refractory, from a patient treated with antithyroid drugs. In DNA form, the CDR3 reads TGTGCCAGCAGCTTAACGTCGGGAGGGGCCAAAAACATTCAGTACTTC. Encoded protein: CASSLTSGGAKNIQYF.